The 32 T cell receptor beta chains reported below all come from one sample, sequenced in a study of response to subunit inactivated influenza vaccine. TCRdb reanalysed the RT-PCR reads using MiXCR and keeps one entry per CDR3 protein. The data contain under 200,000 distinct CDR3 sequences, about an eighth of them singletons. Another study also made use of these data, one on T cells expressing NK-cell markers. This second study says: TCR beta cDNA was generated via 5'RACE template switching incorporating UMIs.

Specimen: CD8+ T cells sorted from PBMCs, collected roughly 12 days after vaccination. The receptors were sampled from a man in his fifties or sixties who received an inactivated influenza vaccine.

In this sample, this clonotype turned up a few times. The genes are TRBV7-9 and TRBJ2-3, with 7 bases lining up with TRBD1. Germline CDR1 reads SEHNR; CDR2 reads FQNEAQ (reference sequence). CDR3 length: 15 amino acids. With V trimmed by 2 bases and J by 1 base, 3 bases remained unmatched. CDR3 DNA: TGTGCCAGCAGCTTAAATACAGGGGGCACAGATACGCAGTATTTT. As protein: CASSLNTGGTDTQYF.

The chain combines TRBV28 with TRBJ1-4; weak D call: TRBD1 (6 bases). CDR1 and CDR2 from the germline V gene are MDHEN and SYDVKM. The V end lost 5 bases, the J end lost 2 bases, and 12 bases lay between the germline ends. CDR3 size: 15 residues. DNA for the CDR3: TGTGCCAGCAGTCTTACAGGGATGACTAATGAAAAACTGTTTTTT. Protein sequence: CASSLTGMTNEKLFF.

The V and J genes are TRBV20-1 and TRBJ2-3; TRBD1 or TRBD2 may be the D gene (7 bases each). The germline CDR1 and CDR2 sequences are DFQATT and SNEGSKA (reference sequence). Between the trimmed V and J ends, which lost 0 bases and 6 bases, there was a span of 19 bases. The CDR3 spans 16 residues. The CDR3 here is CSARERGGGYTDTQYF. DNA of the CDR3: TGCAGTGCTAGAGAGAGGGGAGGGGGCTATACTGATACGCAGTATTTT.

This clonotype has a handful of counts. This chain's CDR3 is CASRDFDSYNEQFF. CDR3 in DNA: TGTGCCAGCAGGGATTTCGACTCCTACAATGAGCAGTTCTTC. The chain employs TRBV28 and TRBJ2-1, with no clear D. Trimming removed 6 bases at V and 0 bases at J, with 9 bases between. The CDR3 extends over 14 amino acids. CDR1 is MDHEN, CDR2 SYDVKM, per germline.

This chain connects TRBV6-2 or TRBV6-3 to TRBJ1-4; D remains ambiguous. The V end lost 2 bases, the J end lost 7 bases, and 14 bases lay between the germline ends. The CDR3 totals 15 residues. CDR1 is MNHEY, CDR2 SVGEGT, per germline. CDR3 bases: TGTGCCAGCAGTTACACGGACGCCGCTATTGAAAAACTGTTTTTT. Translated: CASSYTDAAIEKLFF.

This clonotype was recorded at least ten times. The CDR3 is CASSSRDRGGTGELFF. CDR3 nucleotides: TGTGCCAGCAGTTCCCGGGACAGGGGAGGGACCGGGGAGCTGTTTTTT. The J gene is TRBJ2-2, the V gene TRBV12-3 or TRBV12-4; TRBD1 aligns across 10 bases. Trimming removed 4 bases from V and 5 bases from J; junction bases left unmatched: 7. This CDR3 has 16 amino acids.

This clonotype was recorded at least ten times. The CDR3 DNA follows: TGTGCCAGCAGAAGGGACAGGGGCGAGACCGGGGAGCTGTTTTTT. Its protein is CASRRDRGETGELFF. This chain links TRBV12-3 or TRBV12-4 with TRBJ2-2, with 10 bases lining up with TRBD1. V dropped 6 bases and J dropped 5; count of bases not matched to a gene: 6. CDR3 length equals 15 residues.

The CDR3 here is CATLYDVGRKAYEQYF. In DNA form, the CDR3 reads TGTGCCACTTTGTACGACGTGGGCAGAAAGGCCTACGAGCAGTACTTC. The J gene is TRBJ2-7, the V gene TRBV10-3; D unclear. V lost 10 bases, J lost 2 bases, and 24 bases lay in between. CDR1 ENHRY and CDR2 SYGVKD come from the germline V gene. The CDR3 has 16 amino acids.

The chain uses TRBV6-2 or TRBV6-3 and TRBJ2-7; a possible D gene is TRBD2 (6 bases). Germline loops: CDR1 MNHEY, CDR2 SVGEGT. Trimming pared 6 bases from V and 1 base from J, leaving 19 bases between. The CDR3 is 16 amino acids. Here the CDR3 DNA reads TGTGCCAGCAGGCCGACCCCCAGACTAGTTTCCTACGAGCAGTACTTC. Translation gives CASRPTPRLVSYEQYF.

This clonotype was counted ten times or more. The chain employs TRBV12-3 or TRBV12-4 and TRBJ1-1, with D maybe TRBD1 (6 bases). The CDR3 spans 12 residues. With 7 bases removed from V and 4 bases from J, the gap between germline ends came to 10 bases. CDR3 residues: CASMLTGTEAFF. CDR3 in DNA: TGTGCCAGCATGTTGACAGGCACTGAAGCTTTCTTT.

V gene TRBV7-9 combines with J gene TRBJ2-3, with D unresolved. Germline CDR1 reads SEHNR; CDR2 reads FQNEAQ (reference sequence). Trimming removed 1 base at V and 0 bases at J, with 8 bases between. This CDR3 contains 15 residues. CDR3 in DNA: TGTGCCAGCAGCTTAGTCGGCGGTAGCACAGATACGCAGTATTTT. Translation: CASSLVGGSTDTQYF.

V is TRBV13 and J is TRBJ2-7, with 11 nucleotides matching TRBD2. V shed 5 bases, J shed 2 bases, and the junction held 14 bases outside the gene matches. The germline CDR1 and CDR2 sequences are PRHDT and FYEKMQ (reference sequence). CDR3 length: 18 residues. The CDR3 is CASSPGLAGELAPYEQYF. The CDR3, as DNA: TGTGCCAGCAGCCCCGGACTAGCGGGTGAACTAGCCCCCTACGAGCAGTACTTC.

This clonotype occurred a few times. This rearrangement joins TRBV2 to TRBJ2-1; no definite D call. V lost 2 bases to trimming and J lost 12 bases, with 17 bases between them. Germline-derived CDR1 and CDR2 are SNHLY and FYNNEI. The CDR3 is made up of 14 amino acids. The CDR3 nucleotides read TGTGCCAGCAGTGAATCACTGGCGGCCGTGGGGCAGTTCTTC. This gives the protein CASSESLAAVGQFF. Combining the CDR3 with reference TRBV2 and TRBJ2-1 gives the whole variable domain EPEVTQTPSHQVTQMGQEVILRCVPISNHLYFYWYRQILGQKVEFLVSFYNNEISEKSEIFDDQFSVERPDGSNFTLKIRSTKLEDSAMYFCASSESLAAVGQFFGPGTRLTVL.

This clonotype was seen only a few times. The J gene is TRBJ2-3, the V gene TRBV12-3 or TRBV12-4; 14 bases align to TRBD2. The J segment lost 5 bases and the V segment lost 6 bases, leaving 4 bases of the junction unmatched. The length of the CDR3 is 15 residues. Here the CDR3 DNA reads TGTGCCAGCAGCGGACTAGCGGGAGGTGTAGATACGCAGTATTTT. It is translated as CASSGLAGGVDTQYF.

The CDR3 coding sequence is TGTGCCAGCAGCTCCTCGACAGGTAGCTCCTACGAGCAGTACTTC. Translated: CASSSSTGSSYEQYF. The chain has TRBV11-1 and TRBJ2-7; D perhaps matches TRBD1 (6 bases). Trimming removed 4 bases at V and 0 bases at J, with 13 bases between. The CDR3 length is 15 residues. CDR1 is SGHAT and CDR2 is FQDESV in the germline V gene (reference sequence).

This clonotype was seen a handful of times. This rearrangement joins TRBV7-2 to TRBJ1-1; 8 nucleotides align to TRBD1. CDR3 length equals 15 residues. CDR1 SGHTA and CDR2 FQGNSA come from the germline V gene. V shed 5 bases, J shed 0 bases, and the junction held 5 bases outside the gene matches. The CDR3 bases are TGTGCCAGCAGCCCCCTGACAGGGGTGAACACTGAAGCTTTCTTT. Translated: CASSPLTGVNTEAFF.

This chain connects TRBV20-1 to TRBJ2-7, with TRBD2 matching over 9 bases. The CDR3 covers 17 residues. Trimming took 0 bases from V and 3 from J; bases not matched to a gene: 12. CDR1 is DFQATT, CDR2 SNEGSKA, per germline (reference sequence). The CDR3 DNA is TGCAGTGCTAGAGATCGGAGTAGGGTAGCGGGAGACTACGAGCAGTACTTC. This sequence encodes CSARDRSRVAGDYEQYF.

With respect to this clonotype: The junction shows a germline mismatch at one end, possibly a read error. The rearrangement joins TRBV7-2 to TRBJ2-5; no clear D. Germline lookup yields CDR1 SGHTA and CDR2 FQGNSA. The CDR3 loop spans 11 amino acids. As DNA, the CDR3 is TGTGCCAGCAGCGGCCCTCGGGCCCAGTGCTTC. Residues: CASSGPRAQCF.

The V call is TRBV7-6, the J call TRBJ2-7; 12 nucleotides match TRBD2. This CDR3 contains 16 residues. Germline trimming cut 5 bases from V and 4 bases from J; bases unmatched to any gene: 9. Germline-derived CDR1 and CDR2 are SGHVS and FNYEAQ. CDR3 residues: CASSRTSGGFRYEQYF. The CDR3 nucleotides read TGTGCCAGCAGCCGTACTAGCGGGGGGTTTCGGTACGAGCAGTACTTC.

This clonotype was counted only a few times. V and J are TRBV7-9 and TRBJ2-3; D is unclear. CDR1 and CDR2 (germline): SEHNR, FQNEAQ (reference sequence). V lost 4 bases and J 0 bases, leaving 8 bases between the germline ends. This CDR3 spans 14 amino acids. Here the CDR3 reads CASSWQPSTDTQYF. DNA of the CDR3: TGTGCCAGCAGCTGGCAGCCTAGCACAGATACGCAGTATTTT.

This clonotype occurred a few times. The chain uses TRBV7-9 and TRBJ2-3; 7 positions agree with TRBD1. V was clipped by 5 bases and J by 5 bases; unmatched bases: 4. The CDR3 has 13 residues. Germline loops: CDR1 SEHNR, CDR2 FQNEAQ (reference sequence). CDR3 sequence: CASSLDRVDTQYF. Written as DNA, the CDR3 is TGTGCCAGCAGCCTAGACAGGGTAGATACGCAGTATTTT.

The rearrangement uses TRBV12-3 or TRBV12-4 and TRBJ2-3; a weak D match, TRBD1 (6 bases). V was shortened by 6 bases and J by 6 bases, with 19 bases between the two germline ends. CDR3 size: 15 residues. CDR3 coding DNA: TGTGCCAGCAGCCCAGATTTGGGGGCGGAGGATACGCAGTATTTT. Protein sequence: CASSPDLGAEDTQYF.

The table lists this clonotype with a few counts. CDR3 residues: CASCAGTSGTGELFF. CDR3 nucleotide sequence: TGTGCCAGCTGCGCCGGGACTAGCGGGACCGGGGAGCTGTTTTTT. The chain employs TRBV27 and TRBJ2-2; TRBD2 matches at 12 bases. CDR1 is MNHEY and CDR2 is SMNVEV in the germline V gene (reference sequence). J was trimmed by 5 bases and V by 8 bases; bases with no gene match: 6. The CDR3 consists of 15 residues.

A few counts support this clonotype. The chain recombines TRBV20-1 with TRBJ2-1; 8 bases are shared with TRBD2. The V gene end was trimmed by 8 bases and the J gene end by 15 bases; junction bases not matched to a gene: 18. Germline CDR1 DFQATT, CDR2 SNEGSKA (reference sequence). CDR3 length: 13 residues. The CDR3 protein is CSQIPGGATEAFF. CDR3 DNA: TGCAGTCAAATACCGGGAGGGGCAACCGAGGCGTTCTTC.

The chain joins TRBV28 to TRBJ2-5; TRBD1 or TRBD2 may be the D gene (5 bases each). The CDR3 extends over 15 amino acids. Germline V gives CDR1 MDHEN, CDR2 SYDVKM. Trimming stripped 1 base from V and 2 bases from J, with 11 bases between. The CDR3 loop reads CASSLFGTEQETQYF. CDR3 sequence (DNA): TGTGCCAGCAGTTTATTCGGGACGGAACAAGAGACCCAGTACTTC.

The chain recombines TRBV28 with TRBJ2-1; D might be TRBD1 (6 bases). The germline CDR1 and CDR2 sequences are MDHEN and SYDVKM. The CDR3 covers 16 residues. Trimming took 3 bases from V and 5 from J, leaving 17 bases between them. The CDR3 sequence: CASSFLGSDSNNEQFF. CDR3 DNA sequence: TGTGCCAGCAGTTTCTTGGGATCGGACAGCAACAATGAGCAGTTCTTC. The variable domain in full, completed from reference TRBV28 and TRBJ2-1, reads DVKVTQSSRYLVKRTGEKVFLECVQDMDHENMFWYRQDPGLGLRLIYFSYDVKMKEKGDIPEGYSVSREKKERFSLILESASTNQTSMYLCASSFLGSDSNNEQFFGPGTRLTVL.

This clonotype occurred a few times. The chain carries TRBV6-1 and TRBJ2-3, with 9 bases identical to TRBD1. J lost 2 bases, V lost 6 bases, and 6 bases had no gene match. The CDR3 length is 15 residues. Germline V lookup: CDR1 MNHNS, CDR2 SASEGT. The CDR3, as DNA: TGTGCCAGCAGACCCGGGACAGGGTCCACAGATACGCAGTATTTT. Translation gives CASRPGTGSTDTQYF.

The sample holds a few counts of this clonotype. This chain links TRBV3-1 with TRBJ2-2, with 11 bases aligning to TRBD2. With 4 bases clipped from V and 0 bases from J, the junction kept 7 bases outside the gene matches. Germline assignment: CDR1 LGHDT and CDR2 YNNKEL (reference sequence). The CDR3 loop spans 18 amino acids. Here the CDR3 reads CASSPELAGAANTGELFF. In DNA, the CDR3 is TGTGCCAGCAGCCCCGAACTAGCGGGGGCCGCGAACACCGGGGAGCTGTTTTTT.

This clonotype was found a few times. The chain couples TRBV7-9 to TRBJ1-2, with unresolved D. This CDR3 has 13 residues. The V gene lost 5 bases and the J gene lost 4 bases, with 11 bases spanning the gap. Germline V gene sequence: CDR1 SEHNR, CDR2 FQNEAQ (reference sequence). This CDR3 reads CASSEHKSYGYTF. In DNA, the CDR3 is TGTGCCAGCAGCGAACACAAGTCCTATGGCTACACCTTC.

This clonotype showed up just a few times. The rearrangement joins TRBV19 to TRBJ1-5; TRBD1 aligns across 8 bases. Germline V lookup: CDR1 LNHDA, CDR2 SQIVND (reference sequence). After removal of 4 bases from V and 2 bases from J, the junction contained 10 bases not matched to a gene. The CDR3 covers 17 residues. The CDR3 bases are TGTGCCAGTAGTACCGGGACAGGCCCGCGGGGCAATCAGCCCCAGCATTTT. This gives the protein CASSTGTGPRGNQPQHF.

The V call is TRBV7-9, the J call TRBJ1-2, with a possible D match to TRBD1 (5 bases). Germline V gives CDR1 SEHNR, CDR2 FQNEAQ (reference sequence). Trimming took off 0 bases at V and 4 bases at J, with 9 bases between the two ends. The CDR3 length is 14 residues. Here the CDR3 DNA reads TGTGCCAGCAGCTTAGCGTGGCAGGGCTATGGCTACACCTTC. This gives the protein CASSLAWQGYGYTF.

There are a few counts of this clonotype. The chain employs TRBV20-1 and TRBJ2-1, with D unclear. Germline V CDR1 and CDR2: DFQATT, SNEGSKA (reference sequence). Trimming took 6 bases from V and 0 from J, leaving 12 bases between them. This CDR3 is 14 amino acids long. The CDR3 DNA reads as TGCAGTGCCCCCGGATCGAGCTCCTACAATGAGCAGTTCTTC. This sequence encodes CSAPGSSSYNEQFF.